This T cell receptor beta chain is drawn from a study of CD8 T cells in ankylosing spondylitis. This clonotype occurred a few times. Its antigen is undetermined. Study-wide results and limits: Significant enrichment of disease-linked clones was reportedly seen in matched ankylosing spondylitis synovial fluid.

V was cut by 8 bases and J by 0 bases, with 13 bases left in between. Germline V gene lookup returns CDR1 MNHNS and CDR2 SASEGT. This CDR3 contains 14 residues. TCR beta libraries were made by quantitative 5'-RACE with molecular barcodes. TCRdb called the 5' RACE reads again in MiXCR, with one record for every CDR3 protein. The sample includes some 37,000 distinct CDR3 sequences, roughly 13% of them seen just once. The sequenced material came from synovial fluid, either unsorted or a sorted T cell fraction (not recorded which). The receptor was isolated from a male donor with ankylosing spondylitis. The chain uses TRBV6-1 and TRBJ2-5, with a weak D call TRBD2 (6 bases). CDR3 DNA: TGTGCCAGCGGGTTGATAGCGGACCAAGAGACCCAGTACTTC. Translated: CASGLIADQETQYF.